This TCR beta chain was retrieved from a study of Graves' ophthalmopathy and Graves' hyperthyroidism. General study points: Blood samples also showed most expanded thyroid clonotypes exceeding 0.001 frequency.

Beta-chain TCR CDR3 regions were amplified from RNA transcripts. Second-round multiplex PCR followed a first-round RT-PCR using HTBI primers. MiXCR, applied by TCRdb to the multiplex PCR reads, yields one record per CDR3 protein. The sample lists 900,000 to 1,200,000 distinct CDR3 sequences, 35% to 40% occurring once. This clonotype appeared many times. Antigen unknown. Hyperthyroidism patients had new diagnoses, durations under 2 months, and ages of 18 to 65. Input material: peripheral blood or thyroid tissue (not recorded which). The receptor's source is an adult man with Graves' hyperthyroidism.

CDR3 in DNA: TGCGCCAGCAGTCCTAGTAGGGGAGGTAATCAGCCCCAGCATTTT. It yields the protein CASSPSRGGNQPQHF. The rearrangement links TRBV10-2 to TRBJ1-5; possibly TRBD1 for D (5 bases). From germline, CDR1 is WSHSY and CDR2 SAAADI. The CDR3 extends over 15 amino acids. Trimming cost V 5 bases and J 4 bases, with 15 bases left between them.